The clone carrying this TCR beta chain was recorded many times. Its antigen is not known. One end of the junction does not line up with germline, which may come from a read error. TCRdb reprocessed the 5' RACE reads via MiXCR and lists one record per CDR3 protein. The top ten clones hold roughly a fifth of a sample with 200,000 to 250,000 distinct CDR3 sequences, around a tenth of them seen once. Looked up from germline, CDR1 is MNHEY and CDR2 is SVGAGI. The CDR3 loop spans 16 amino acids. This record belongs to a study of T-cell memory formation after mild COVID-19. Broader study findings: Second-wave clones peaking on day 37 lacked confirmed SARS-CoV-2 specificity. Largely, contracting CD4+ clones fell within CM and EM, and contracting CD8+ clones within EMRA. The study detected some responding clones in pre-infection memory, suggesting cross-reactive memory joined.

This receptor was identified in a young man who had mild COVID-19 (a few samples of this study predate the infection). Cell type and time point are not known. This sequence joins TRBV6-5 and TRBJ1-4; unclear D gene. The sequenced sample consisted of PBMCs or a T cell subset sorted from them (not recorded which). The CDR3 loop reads CASSYRFNGFNENLFF. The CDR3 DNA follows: TGTGCCAGCAGTTACCGCTTTAATGGTTTTAATGAAAACCTGTTTTTT.